These 21 T cell receptor beta chains were sequenced from one sample in a study. Here immunoSEQ multiplex PCR was the method, and the copy in TCRdb shows in-frame clones only, minus some. The sample consists of about 68,000 clones, about 94% of them appearing once. The sequenced sample consisted of PBMCs. Receptor source: a man aged 35-49 years with rheumatoid arthritis.

The chain recombines TRBV6-5 with TRBJ1-1; a possible D gene is TRBD1 (5 bases). Trimming pared 4 bases from V and 3 bases from J, leaving 12 bases between. The CDR3 has 14 amino acids. Per the germline V gene, CDR1 is MNHEY and CDR2 is SVGAGI. The CDR3 sequence is CASSLAGQYTEAFF. CDR3 nucleotides: TGTGCCAGCAGTTTAGCCGGACAATACACTGAAGCTTTCTTT.

The chain links TRBV30 to TRBJ2-2; a weak D match, TRBD2 (5 bases). The CDR3 consists of 14 residues. V lost 5 bases and J lost 0, with 10 bases in between. Per germline, CDR1 GTSNPN and CDR2 SVGIG (reference sequence). The CDR3 sequence is CAWGRGTNTGELFF. CDR3 coding DNA: TGTGCCTGGGGGAGAGGGACGAACACCGGGGAGCTGTTTTTT. The whole variable domain, remainder taken from reference TRBV30 and TRBJ2-2, is SQTIHQWPATLVQPVGSPLSLECTVEGTSNPNLYWYRQAAGRGLQLLFYSVGIGQISSEVPQNLSASRPQDRQFILSSKKLLLSDSGFYLCAWGRGTNTGELFFGEGSRLTVL.

The chain has TRBV6-5 and TRBJ1-5, with a tentative D call TRBD1 (5 bases). The V and J ends lost 6 bases and 2 bases respectively, with 5 bases between them. Germline lookup yields CDR1 MNHEY and CDR2 SVGAGI. The CDR3 sequence is 12 residues long. This chain's CDR3 is CASRTGNQPQHF. The DNA for the CDR3 is TGTGCCAGCAGGACAGGCAATCAGCCCCAGCATTTT.

The chain combines TRBV7-6 with TRBJ1-6; D uncertain. The CDR3 covers 19 residues. The germline V and J ends were trimmed by 0 bases and 2 bases, with 17 bases remaining between them. Germline V gene data show CDR1 as SGHVS and CDR2 as FNYEAQ. This chain's CDR3 is CASSLAKSVSSAYNSPLHF. CDR3 nucleotide sequence: TGTGCCAGCAGCTTAGCGAAGTCGGTATCGAGCGCCTATAATTCACCCCTCCACTTT.

This clone has a single count. V gene TRBV28 combines with J gene TRBJ1-1; 10 nucleotides match TRBD1. This CDR3 contains 15 residues. J was trimmed by 4 bases and V by 5 bases; bases with no gene match: 7. Germline V CDR1 and CDR2: MDHEN, SYDVKM. This CDR3 is CASSVRTGGRTEAFF. For the CDR3, the DNA is TGTGCCAGCAGTGTCAGGACAGGGGGTCGCACTGAAGCTTTCTTT.

The chain joins TRBV7-6 to TRBJ2-6; 13 positions agree with TRBD2. Germline CDR1 reads SGHVS; CDR2 reads FNYEAQ. Trimming removed 4 bases from V and 1 base from J; junction bases left unmatched: 16. This CDR3 region has 22 residues. The CDR3 region is CASSSIQGMGLAGTSGANVLTF. CDR3 in DNA: TGTGCCAGCAGCTCGATACAGGGGATGGGACTAGCGGGGACTTCTGGGGCCAACGTCCTGACTTTC.

The V call is TRBV5-1, the J call TRBJ2-3, with D maybe TRBD2 (5 bases). The germline V gene has CDR1 SGHRS and CDR2 YFSETQ. The CDR3 length is 16 residues. The V end was cut by 0 bases, the J end by 2 bases, with 13 bases between. The DNA of the CDR3 is TGCGCCAGCAGCTTGGATTCGGGAAGGGCCACAGATACGCAGTATTTT. It encodes CASSLDSGRATDTQYF. The full variable domain, its missing parts supplied by reference TRBV5-1 and TRBJ2-3, is KAGVTQTPRYLIKTRGQQVTLSCSPISGHRSVSWYQQTPGQGLQFLFEYFSETQRNKGNFPGRFSGRQFSNSRSEMNVSTLELGDSALYLCASSLDSGRATDTQYFGPGTRLTVL.

This rearrangement joins TRBV6-2 or TRBV6-3 to TRBJ2-1; D perhaps matches TRBD1 (5 bases). The germline CDR1 and CDR2 sequences are MNHEY and SVGEGT. The CDR3 totals 17 residues. Trimming took 0 bases from V and 2 from J, leaving 14 bases between them. CDR3 protein: CASSYSRPVTAYNEQFF. CDR3 DNA sequence: TGTGCCAGCAGTTACTCGCGACCTGTGACAGCCTACAATGAGCAGTTCTTC.

The rearrangement joins TRBV6-1 to TRBJ1-6; 10 nucleotides align to TRBD1. The CDR3 length is 14 residues. Looked up from germline, CDR1 is MNHNS and CDR2 is SASEGT. The ends lost 1 base at V and 9 bases at J; junction bases unmatched: 0. The CDR3: CASSEGTGGSPLHF. The CDR3 nucleotides are TGTGCCAGCAGTGAAGGGACAGGGGGTTCACCCCTCCACTTT.

The V and J genes are TRBV24-1 and TRBJ2-3; a weak D match, TRBD1 (6 bases). Germline V gene data show CDR1 as KGHDR and CDR2 as SFDVKD. The CDR3 length is 15 residues. Trimming took off 3 bases at V and 5 bases at J, with 14 bases between the two ends. CDR3 amino acids: CATSDPTGLGDTQYF. As DNA, the CDR3 is TGTGCCACCAGTGATCCAACAGGGCTCGGAGATACGCAGTATTTT.

The rearrangement joins TRBV9 to TRBJ2-7; no reliable D call. V was shortened by 4 bases and J by 0 bases, with 11 bases between the two germline ends. The V gene's germline CDR1 is SGDLS and CDR2 YYNGEE. CDR3 length: 14 amino acids. DNA of the CDR3: TGTGCCAGCAGCCCCCGTGGCACCTCCTACGAGCAGTACTTC. Translated: CASSPRGTSYEQYF.

The chain is built from TRBV19 and TRBJ1-1; D gene uncertain. The CDR3 runs to 13 residues. CDR1 LNHDA and CDR2 SQIVND come from the germline V gene (reference sequence). The ends were cut back, 7 bases at V and 4 bases at J, with 13 bases in the middle. The CDR3 DNA reads as TGTGCCAGTAACCGCCAAGCCGGCACTGAAGCTTTCTTT. It encodes CASNRQAGTEAFF. The full variable domain, its missing parts supplied by reference TRBV19 and TRBJ1-1, is DGGITQSPKYLFRKEGQNVTLSCEQNLNHDAMYWYRQDPGQGLRLIYYSQIVNDFQKGDIAEGYSVSREKKESFPLTVTSAQKNPTAFYLCASNRQAGTEAFFGQGTRLTVV.

The rearrangement uses TRBV27 and TRBJ1-5; D might be TRBD1 (6 bases). CDR1 and CDR2 from the germline V gene are MNHEY and SMNVEV (reference sequence). Trimming pared 4 bases from V and 0 bases from J, leaving 16 bases between. This CDR3 is 17 amino acids long. This CDR3 reads CASSSTNTGYSNQPQHF. In nucleotides, the CDR3 is TGTGCCAGCAGTTCTACCAATACAGGGTATAGCAATCAGCCCCAGCATTTT.

This clone showed up just once. This sequence joins TRBV6-2 or TRBV6-3 and TRBJ2-7; D call uncertain. The CDR3 extends over 14 amino acids. Between the trimmed V and J ends, which lost 3 bases and 3 bases, there was a span of 12 bases. Germline V CDR1 and CDR2: MNHEY, SVGEGT. Written as DNA, the CDR3 is TGTGCCAGCAGTTATTTGGCGGAGCTCTACGAGCAGTACTTC. It specifies CASSYLAELYEQYF.

This rearrangement joins TRBV11-2 to TRBJ2-7; D gene uncertain. This CDR3 comprises 14 residues. CDR1 is SGHAT and CDR2 is FQNNGV in the germline V gene. Trimming stripped 1 base from V and 1 base from J, with 8 bases between. The CDR3 reads CASSLVSASYEQYF. The CDR3 nucleotides are TGTGCCAGCAGCTTAGTTTCAGCTTCCTACGAGCAGTACTTC. The full variable domain, in which reference TRBV11-2 and TRBJ2-7 provide the parts outside the CDR3, is EAGVAQSPRYKIIEKRQSVAFWCNPISGHATLYWYQQILGQGPKLLIQFQNNGVVDDSQLPKDRFSAERLKGVDSTLKIQPAKLEDSAVYLCASSLVSASYEQYFGPGTRLTVT.

The chain combines TRBV3-1 (or the pseudogene TRBV3-2) with TRBJ2-5, with D hard to call. There are 17 residues in the CDR3. V lost 0 bases, J lost 1 base, and 15 bases lay in between. CDR1 is LGHDT, CDR2 YNNKEL, per germline (reference sequence). The CDR3 nucleotides are TGTGCCAGCAGCCAAGATTTCTCATCGATAGTCCAAGAGACCCAGTACTTC. Protein: CASSQDFSSIVQETQYF.

The count of this clone is one. The chain carries TRBV27 and TRBJ1-1; D is unresolved. From germline, CDR1 is MNHEY and CDR2 SMNVEV (reference sequence). Deletions cut 8 bases from V and 2 bases from J, with 12 bases between. The CDR3 is made up of 13 amino acids. The CDR3 reads CASGEGFNTEAFF. CDR3 in DNA: TGTGCCAGCGGGGAAGGGTTCAACACTGAAGCTTTCTTT.

The rearrangement links TRBV7-3 to TRBJ2-2; maybe TRBD1 (5 bases). Per germline, CDR1 SGHTA and CDR2 FQGTGA. This CDR3 is 16 amino acids long. With 4 bases removed from V and 5 bases from J, the gap between germline ends came to 17 bases. CDR3 sequence: CASSYAGSPGTGELFF. The CDR3 nucleotides are TGTGCCAGCAGCTACGCAGGGTCACCCGGGACCGGGGAGCTGTTTTTT. Variable domain in full (rest from reference TRBV7-3 and TRBJ2-2): GAGVSQTPSNKVTEKGKYVELRCDPISGHTALYWYRQSLGQGPEFLIYFQGTGAADDSGLPNDRFFAVRPEGSVSTLKIQRTERGDSAVYLCASSYAGSPGTGELFFGEGSRLTVL.

The chain links TRBV28 to TRBJ1-2, with D possibly being TRBD1 (5 bases). Looked up from germline, CDR1 is MDHEN and CDR2 is SYDVKM. The CDR3 has 12 residues. CDR3 region: CAWGGVEYGYTF. The CDR3 DNA sequence: TGTGCGTGGGGAGGGGTTGAGTATGGCTACACCTTC.

The chain is built from TRBV7-9 and TRBJ2-5, with 10 bases identical to TRBD2. The germline V gene has CDR1 SEHNR and CDR2 FQNEAQ (reference sequence). J was trimmed by 5 bases and V by 5 bases; bases with no gene match: 11. The CDR3 contains 16 residues. CDR3 sequence: CASSPRPGLAHETQYF. Here the CDR3 DNA reads TGTGCCAGCAGCCCCAGGCCGGGACTAGCGCACGAGACCCAGTACTTC.

This chain connects TRBV7-2 to TRBJ2-1, with 10 bases matching TRBD1. Unmatched junction bases numbered 4, after V lost 3 bases and J lost 8 bases. Germline CDR1 and CDR2: SGHTA and FQGNSA. CDR3 length: 14 amino acids. This CDR3 reads CASSLDRGIDEQFF. For the CDR3, the DNA is TGTGCCAGCAGCTTGGACAGGGGGATCGATGAGCAGTTCTTC.